This entry lists 17 T cell receptor beta chains sequenced from one sample in a study of post-analysis software for immune sequencing data. Researchers reported that TCR beta cDNA libraries carried unique molecular identifiers. One entry per CDR3 protein, called by TCRdb with MiXCR from the PCR reads. The sample holds around 710,000 distinct CDR3 sequences, under 60% seen once. Study outcomes and limitations: About five TRBV segments appeared more often in patients than in controls, and TRBV5-6, TRBV5-1 and TRBV20-1 were among these.

Antigens of these TCRs are unknown. The sample taken for sequencing was blood. Source of these receptors: a girl aged 5 to 17 with multiple sclerosis.

J is TRBJ2-1 and V is TRBV7-6; TRBD2 agrees at 13 bases. This CDR3 contains 18 residues. Unmatched junction bases numbered 9, after V lost 5 bases and J lost 2 bases. Germline values: CDR1 SGHVS, CDR2 FNYEAQ. The DNA for the CDR3 is TGTGCCAGCAGCGGTGGACTAGCGGGAGTAAGCCCCTACAATGAGCAGTTCTTC. Encoded protein: CASSGGLAGVSPYNEQFF.

V is TRBV5-1 and J is TRBJ1-2, with unresolved D. The CDR3 runs to 16 residues. From germline, CDR1 is SGHRS and CDR2 YFSETQ. V was pared by 0 bases and J by 0 bases, with 12 bases between. In DNA form, the CDR3 reads TGCGCCAGCAGCTTGGGACCGCGGTTGTCTAACTATGGCTACACCTTC. This gives the protein CASSLGPRLSNYGYTF.

The chain is built from TRBV15 and TRBJ2-5; 11 positions agree with TRBD2. The junction had 6 bases not matched to a gene; V was cut back by 4 bases and J by 5 bases. The CDR3 spans 15 residues. CDR1 LNHNV and CDR2 YYDKDF come from the germline V gene (reference sequence). CDR3 sequence (DNA): TGTGCCACCAGCACATGGACTAGCGGGTCGGAGACCCAGTACTTC. Encoded protein: CATSTWTSGSETQYF.

The gene calls are TRBV20-1 and TRBJ2-1; D possibly corresponds to TRBD2 (5 bases). Germline CDR1 and CDR2: DFQATT and SNEGSKA (reference sequence). Trimming left V 0 bases short and J 0 bases short, with 18 bases between. This CDR3 comprises 18 residues. The CDR3 spells CSARDLRRVGSSYNEQFF. In DNA form, the CDR3 reads TGCAGTGCTAGAGATCTCCGGCGGGTAGGGAGCTCCTACAATGAGCAGTTCTTC.

The chain uses TRBV12-3 or TRBV12-4 and TRBJ2-1; tentatively, D is TRBD2 (6 bases). The CDR3 extends over 13 amino acids. Trimming took off 4 bases at V and 7 bases at J, with 11 bases between the two ends. The CDR3 sequence is CASSSPGRNEQFF. The CDR3 region has the DNA TGTGCCAGCAGTTCCCCTGGGAGGAATGAGCAGTTCTTC.

The J gene is TRBJ2-1, the V gene TRBV27, with D possibly TRBD2 on 6 matching bases. V lost 0 bases to trimming and J lost 0 bases, with 9 bases between them. CDR1 and CDR2 (germline): MNHEY, SMNVEV (reference sequence). The CDR3 sequence is 16 residues long. This CDR3 reads CASSLSGTPSYNEQFF. CDR3 coding DNA: TGTGCCAGCAGTTTATCGGGGACTCCCTCCTACAATGAGCAGTTCTTC.

J is TRBJ2-7 and V is TRBV20-1, with 14 nucleotides matching TRBD2. J lost 3 bases, V lost 3 bases, and 10 bases had no gene match. This CDR3 has 17 amino acids. Germline V gene data show CDR1 as DFQATT and CDR2 as SNEGSKA (reference sequence). The CDR3 coding sequence is TGCAGTGCTAGTGGATCCCGGACTAGCGGGAGGTACTACGAGCAGTACTTC. Its translation: CSASGSRTSGRYYEQYF.

The chain has TRBV6-6 and TRBJ1-2; a possible D gene is TRBD1 (6 bases). Per the germline V gene, CDR1 is MNHNY and CDR2 is SVGAGI (reference sequence). The CDR3 spans 15 residues. V dropped 2 bases and J dropped 8 bases, with 18 bases sitting between them. In nucleotides, the CDR3 is TGTGCCAGCAGTTACCCCCTCGTGGGGGCGTCCGGCTACACCTTC. Residues: CASSYPLVGASGYTF.

In this sample, this clonotype turned up a few times. V usage is TRBV5-5 and J usage is TRBJ1-1; no reliable D call. The CDR3 covers 15 residues. Deletions cut 4 bases from V and 0 bases from J, with 13 bases between. Germline values: CDR1 SGHKS, CDR2 YYEKEE (reference sequence). The CDR3 nucleotides read TGTGCCAGCAGCCCGGAAGGCAGCTTGAACACTGAAGCTTTCTTT. Translated, it gives CASSPEGSLNTEAFF.

This clonotype showed up just a few times. The chain is built from TRBV7-9 and TRBJ2-1; D is uncertain. Trimming shortened V by 6 bases and J by 4 bases, and 10 bases separated the two germline ends. CDR3 length equals 13 residues. Germline-derived CDR1 and CDR2 are SEHNR and FQNEAQ (reference sequence). CDR3 coding DNA: TGTGCCAGCAGGAGTAACGAATACAATGAGCAGTTCTTC. This sequence encodes CASRSNEYNEQFF.

This clonotype was counted between two and nine times. The chain is built from TRBV20-1 and TRBJ2-1, with D unclear. There are 15 residues in the CDR3. V lost 5 bases and J lost 6, with 20 bases in between. In germline, CDR1 is DFQATT, CDR2 SNEGSKA (reference sequence). The CDR3 region is CSAGTPAGWTNEQFF. The CDR3 DNA reads TGCAGTGCTGGAACCCCGGCAGGCTGGACCAATGAGCAGTTCTTC.

This sequence joins TRBV20-1 and TRBJ1-1, with D perhaps TRBD1 (5 bases). Germline V lookup: CDR1 DFQATT, CDR2 SNEGSKA (reference sequence). With 1 base removed from V and 5 bases from J, the gap between germline ends came to 11 bases. CDR3 size: 13 residues. The CDR3 loop reads CSARGGTRTEAFF. CDR3 bases: TGCAGTGCTAGAGGAGGGACCCGGACTGAAGCTTTCTTT.

The J gene is TRBJ2-5, the V gene TRBV5-1; perhaps TRBD2 as D (5 bases). The CDR3 is 15 residues long. Trimming shortened V by 3 bases and J by 1 base, and 13 bases separated the two germline ends. CDR1 and CDR2 from the germline V gene are SGHRS and YFSETQ. The CDR3 DNA sequence: TGCGCCAGCAGCTATGGACGGACTCCCCAAGAGACCCAGTACTTC. Its translation is CASSYGRTPQETQYF.

J is TRBJ2-7 and V is TRBV11-1, with 8 bases lining up with TRBD1. Unmatched junction bases numbered 9, after V lost 5 bases and J lost 3 bases. The CDR3 runs to 15 residues. CDR1 is SGHAT and CDR2 is FQDESV in the germline V gene (reference sequence). The CDR3 spells CASSRRDRSNYEQYF. The CDR3 DNA is TGTGCCAGCAGCCGGAGGGACAGGTCCAACTACGAGCAGTACTTC.

The chain employs TRBV6-5 and TRBJ1-6, with D perhaps TRBD1 (5 bases). Germline V gene lookup returns CDR1 MNHEY and CDR2 SVGAGI. The CDR3 is made up of 16 amino acids. V was cut by 0 bases and J by 8 bases, with 14 bases left in between. In nucleotides, the CDR3 is TGTGCCAGCAGTTACTCCACAGGATTAGGGGATTCACCCCTCCACTTT. Its protein product is CASSYSTGLGDSPLHF.

This clonotype was counted a few times. This chain links TRBV29-1 with TRBJ1-2, with no clear D. V lost 0 bases, J lost 5 bases, and 19 bases lay in between. The CDR3 runs to 16 residues. Germline lookup yields CDR1 SQVTM and CDR2 ANQGSEA. The CDR3 bases are TGCAGCGTTGAAGAGGAGACGGATTATCCCCAGTATGGCTACACCTTC. Translation gives CSVEEETDYPQYGYTF.

To note about this clonotype: This could be a read error, since a much larger clone is one nucleotide away. The rearrangement joins TRBV12-3 or TRBV12-4 to TRBJ2-6, with D perhaps TRBD1 (5 bases). The CDR3 extends over 15 amino acids. CDR3 in amino acids: CASSLDTAGANVRTF. The CDR3 coding sequence is TGTGCCAGCAGTTTGGATACTGCTGGGGCCAACGTCCGGACTTTC.